The present TCR beta chain was sequenced within a study of cytotoxic CD8 clonotypes in ibrutinib-treated CLL. In the study overall: Among the patients, around ten presented as relapsed/refractory and 15 as treatment-naive; 17 showed unmutated IGHV. Recorded responses included around 25 partial and 2 complete; following median roughly 70 months, roughly 15 stayed remitted and about 12 progressed. The authors obtained response samples at a median of approximately 12 months of treatment, range 6 to 36. General study findings and limits: Clonality increased with ibrutinib response but returned toward baseline at progression.

V lost 1 base to trimming and J lost 4 bases; unmatched junction nucleotides: 10. This CDR3 has 19 residues. Germline V gene data show CDR1 as SGHRS and CDR2 as YFSETQ. This clone occurred many times. Antigen unknown. Using immunoSEQ multiplex PCR, the repertoire was profiled, and TCRdb retains in-frame clones only, with some absent. The sample has tens of thousands of clones, roughly two thirds seen once. This clonotype originated in a human donor with chronic lymphocytic leukemia. The gene calls are TRBV5-1 and TRBJ2-2, with 13 bases aligning to TRBD2. The sample in question was PBMCs, obtained after 12 months of ibrutinib treatment. In nucleotides, the CDR3 is TGCGCCAGCAGCTTGCTGTCCGGGACTAGCGGGGCGGGCACCGGGGAGCTGTTTTTT. This encodes CASSLLSGTSGAGTGELFF.